The sequence of this T cell receptor beta chain was determined in a study of tumor-infiltrating lymphocytes in primary liver carcinoma (TCRdb year 2017). Broadly, across the study: Surgical resection was performed in China between November 2015 and 2016 on four or five patients with histopathologically diagnosed primary liver carcinoma. The tumors of the five patients were staged as T1-T3 N0M0, with maximum diameters ranging from roughly 4 to 10 cm. Roughly 3.65 to 7.13 million productive TCRbeta reads were obtained per sample, and no significant difference in read depth was found between tissue types. Repertoires from technical replicates were highly reproducible, with mean shared-clone rates about 0.88 and correlation coefficients above 0.95. Of the five patients, three men and two women aged 30 to 69 years, four had hepatocellular carcinoma and one had combined HCC and intrahepatic cholangiocarcinoma. For each liver tumor, the study sampled five regions along with adjacent normal tissue and blood, and applied TCRbeta repertoire sequencing, expression microarrays and whole-exome sequencing. A total of around 35 specimens from 5 patients, comprising approximately 25 tumor regions, 5 adjacent noncancerous liver tissues and 5 peripheral blood samples, were covered by TCRbeta repertoire sequencing. Study-wide findings and limitations: Since the samples were bulk and unsorted, there was no way to compare CD4+ and CD8+ T cell repertoires. Repertoire overlap was found to be higher between tumor regions (mean approximately 35%) than between tumor-adjacent (approximately 17%) or tumor-blood (about 14%) pairs, consistent with antigen-driven expansion. Because only the TCR beta chain was sequenced and unpaired alpha chains were not captured, true repertoire diversity is likely underestimated. The study included only four to six patients, and the authors note findings should be validated in a larger study. The top 250 clones made up a significantly larger repertoire fraction in tumors than in blood (p = 0.039).

RNA from unsorted whole blood was extracted with TRIzol reagent, and germline DNA was obtained with the DNeasy Blood & Tissue kit. At the time of sampling, the patients had chronic HBV infection and had not received any treatment. Approximately 3.9 milliliters of peripheral blood were collected into K2EDTA tubes before surgery. A constant-region primer and ProtoScript II reverse transcriptase were used to reverse-transcribe TCRbeta-specific cDNA from roughly 0.5 ug total RNA. Three nested multiplex PCR rounds, following a slightly modified ARM-PCR procedure, were used to build the TCRbeta libraries. The first two PCR rounds used multiplex TRBV1-TRBV30 forward primers with a Cbeta reverse primer, each for approximately 11 cycles. Sample barcodes and Illumina adapters were added in a final 25-cycle PCR using Deep VentR polymerase. Before sequencing, amplicons of 200-500 bp were purified from gel using a QIAquick gel extraction kit. An Illumina HiSeq 2500 was used to sequence the TCRbeta amplicons, generating 250-bp paired-end reads. As for the original processing: To recover full CDR3 sequences, reads were quality-trimmed using Trimmomatic v0.33 and paired reads were then merged using FLASH v1.2.11. MiGEC v1.2.1b assigned V, D and J germline segments to the rearranged TCRbeta sequences. Clonotype statistics and Shannon-Wiener diversity indices were computed with VDJtools v1.0.0. To reduce sampling bias, subsequent analyses other than the diversity analysis used only the 250 most abundant clonotypes in each sample. TCRdb trimmed the raw reads at Q25, called clones with MiXCR and kept productive beta chains. Identical CDR3 proteins give one entry, which carries the most common genes and DNA. The V and J calls shown here were made by TCRdb, not taken from the authors' results. Present in this sample are about 320,000 distinct CDR3 sequences, around three fifths of which were seen just once. The top ten clones comprise approximately 15% of the sample.

This clonotype was counted between two and nine times. Its antigen remains undetermined. No clone much larger than this one lies a single base away; base qualities are absent. The V end loses 0 bases and the J end loses 7 bases, and a stretch of 9 bases separates them. The CDR3 holds 13 amino acids from the cysteine to the phenylalanine. CDR3 DNA only is kept here, 39 bases in frame from base 1. The sequencing input was peripheral blood. The rearrangement combines TRBV12-3 or TRBV12-4 with TRBJ1-1, with a tentative D gene TRBD1 over 5 matching bases. This clonotype was obtained from a woman under 40 with primary liver carcinoma and hepatitis B virus infection. The nucleotides are TGTGCCAGCAGTTTAGCGCGGGGCCGTGAAGCTTTCTTT. Its product reads: CASSLARGREAFF.